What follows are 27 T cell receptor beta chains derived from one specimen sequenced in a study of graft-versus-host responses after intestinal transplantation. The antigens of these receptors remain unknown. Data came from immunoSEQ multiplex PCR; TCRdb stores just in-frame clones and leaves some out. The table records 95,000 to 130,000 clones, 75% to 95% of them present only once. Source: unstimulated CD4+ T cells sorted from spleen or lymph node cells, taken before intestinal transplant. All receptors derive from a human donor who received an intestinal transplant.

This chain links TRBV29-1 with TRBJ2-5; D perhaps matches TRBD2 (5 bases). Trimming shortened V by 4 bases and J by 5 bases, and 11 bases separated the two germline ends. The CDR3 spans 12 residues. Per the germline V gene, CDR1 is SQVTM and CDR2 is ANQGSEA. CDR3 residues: CSVVSGLETQYF. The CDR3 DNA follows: TGCAGCGTTGTCTCGGGGTTGGAGACCCAGTACTTC.

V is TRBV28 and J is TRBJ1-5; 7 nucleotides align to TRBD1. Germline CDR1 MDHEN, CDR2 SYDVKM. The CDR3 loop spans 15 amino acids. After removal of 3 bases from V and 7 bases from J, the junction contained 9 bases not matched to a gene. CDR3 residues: CASSFQDRAEQPQHF. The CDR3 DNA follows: TGTGCCAGCAGTTTCCAAGACAGGGCGGAGCAGCCCCAGCATTTT.

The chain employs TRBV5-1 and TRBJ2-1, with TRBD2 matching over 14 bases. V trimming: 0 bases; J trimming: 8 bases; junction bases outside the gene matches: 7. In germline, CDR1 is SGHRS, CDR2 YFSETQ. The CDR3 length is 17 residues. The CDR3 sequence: CASSLGTSGRRIDEQFF. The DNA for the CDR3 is TGCGCCAGCAGCTTGGGGACTAGCGGGAGGCGGATCGATGAGCAGTTCTTC.

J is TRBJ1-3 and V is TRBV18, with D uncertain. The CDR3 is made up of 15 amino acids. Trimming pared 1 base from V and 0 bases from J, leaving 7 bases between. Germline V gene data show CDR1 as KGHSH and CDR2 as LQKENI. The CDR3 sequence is CASSPQRSSGNTIYF. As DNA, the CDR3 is TGTGCCAGCTCACCACAACGGAGCTCTGGAAACACCATATATTTT. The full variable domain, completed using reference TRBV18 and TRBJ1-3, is NAGVMQNPRHLVRRRGQEARLRCSPMKGHSHVYWYRQLPEEGLKFMVYLQKENIIDESGMPKERFSAEFPKEGPSILRIQQVVRGDSAAYFCASSPQRSSGNTIYFGEGSWLTVV.

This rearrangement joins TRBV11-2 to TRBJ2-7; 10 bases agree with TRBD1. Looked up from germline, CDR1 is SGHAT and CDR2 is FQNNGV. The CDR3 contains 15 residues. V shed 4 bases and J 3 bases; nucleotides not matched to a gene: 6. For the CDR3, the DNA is TGTGCCAGCAGCTCCCGGGACAGGGGCTACTACGAGCAGTACTTC. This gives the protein CASSSRDRGYYEQYF.

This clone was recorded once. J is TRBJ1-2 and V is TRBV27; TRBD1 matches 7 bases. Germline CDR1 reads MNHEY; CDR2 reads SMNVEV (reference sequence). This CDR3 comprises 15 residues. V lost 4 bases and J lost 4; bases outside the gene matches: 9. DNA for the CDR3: TGTGCCAGCAGTTCCGAGGGGGCTCCCCCCTATGGCTACACCTTC. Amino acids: CASSSEGAPPYGYTF.

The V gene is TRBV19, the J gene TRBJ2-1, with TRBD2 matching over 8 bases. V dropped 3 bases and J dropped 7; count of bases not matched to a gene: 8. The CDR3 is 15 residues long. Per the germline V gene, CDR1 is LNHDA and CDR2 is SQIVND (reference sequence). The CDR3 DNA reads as TGTGCCAGTAGTATCCCTCTAGCGGGCCCTAATGAGCAGTTCTTC. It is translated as CASSIPLAGPNEQFF.

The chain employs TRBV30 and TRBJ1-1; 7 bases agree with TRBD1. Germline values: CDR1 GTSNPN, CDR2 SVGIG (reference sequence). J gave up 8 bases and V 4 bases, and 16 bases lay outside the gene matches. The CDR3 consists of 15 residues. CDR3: CAWNQVQGPLTEAFF. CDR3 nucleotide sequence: TGTGCCTGGAACCAAGTACAGGGGCCTTTGACGGAAGCTTTCTTT.

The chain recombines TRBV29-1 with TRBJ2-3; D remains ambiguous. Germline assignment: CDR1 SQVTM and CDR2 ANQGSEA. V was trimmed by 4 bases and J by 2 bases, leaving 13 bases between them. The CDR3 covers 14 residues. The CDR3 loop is CSVGFYRVTDTQYF. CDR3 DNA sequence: TGCAGCGTTGGCTTTTACAGAGTCACAGATACGCAGTATTTT.

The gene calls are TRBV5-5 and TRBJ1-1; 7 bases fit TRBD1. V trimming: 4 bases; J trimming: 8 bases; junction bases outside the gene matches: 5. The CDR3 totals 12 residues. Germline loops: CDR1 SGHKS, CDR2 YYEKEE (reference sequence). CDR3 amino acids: CASSDYRGEAFF. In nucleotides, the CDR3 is TGTGCCAGCAGCGACTACAGGGGAGAAGCTTTCTTT. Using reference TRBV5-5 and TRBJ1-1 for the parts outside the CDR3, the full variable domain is DAGVTQSPTHLIKTRGQQVTLRCSPISGHKSVSWYQQVLGQGPQFIFQYYEKEERGRGNFPDRFSARQFPNYSSELNVNALLLGDSALYLCASSDYRGEAFFGQGTRLTVV.

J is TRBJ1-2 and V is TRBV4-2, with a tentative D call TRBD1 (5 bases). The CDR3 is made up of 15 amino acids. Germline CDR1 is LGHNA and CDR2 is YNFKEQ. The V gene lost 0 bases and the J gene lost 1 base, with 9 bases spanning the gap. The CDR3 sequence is CASSQEQGLNYGYTF. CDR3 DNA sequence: TGTGCCAGCAGCCAAGAGCAGGGACTTAACTATGGCTACACCTTC.

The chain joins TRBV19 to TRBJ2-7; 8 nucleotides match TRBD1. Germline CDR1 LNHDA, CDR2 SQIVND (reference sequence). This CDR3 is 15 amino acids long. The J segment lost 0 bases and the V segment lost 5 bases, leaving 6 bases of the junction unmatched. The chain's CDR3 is CASSAPGTGSYEQYF. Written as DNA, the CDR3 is TGTGCCAGTAGTGCACCCGGGACAGGCTCCTACGAGCAGTACTTC.

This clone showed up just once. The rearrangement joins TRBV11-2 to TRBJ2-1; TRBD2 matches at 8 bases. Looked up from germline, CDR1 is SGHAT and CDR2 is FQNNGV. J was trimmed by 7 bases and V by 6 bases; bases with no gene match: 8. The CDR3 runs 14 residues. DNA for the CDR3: TGTGCCAGCAGGGAGCGGGAGATTGTGAATGAGCAGTTCTTC. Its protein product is CASREREIVNEQFF.

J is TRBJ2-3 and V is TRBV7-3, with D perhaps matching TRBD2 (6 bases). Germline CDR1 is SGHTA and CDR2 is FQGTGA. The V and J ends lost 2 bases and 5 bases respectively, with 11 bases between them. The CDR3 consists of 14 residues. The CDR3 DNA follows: TGTGCCAGCAGCTTATCTGGGGGAGGAGATACGCAGTATTTT. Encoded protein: CASSLSGGGDTQYF.

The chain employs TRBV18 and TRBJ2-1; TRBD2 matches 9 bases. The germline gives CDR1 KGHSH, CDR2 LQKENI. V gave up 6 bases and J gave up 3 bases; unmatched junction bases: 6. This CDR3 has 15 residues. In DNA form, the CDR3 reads TGTGCCAGCTCCCCTACTAGCGGGTACTACAATGAGCAGTTCTTC. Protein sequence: CASSPTSGYYNEQFF. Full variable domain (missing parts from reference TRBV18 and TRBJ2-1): NAGVMQNPRHLVRRRGQEARLRCSPMKGHSHVYWYRQLPEEGLKFMVYLQKENIIDESGMPKERFSAEFPKEGPSILRIQQVVRGDSAAYFCASSPTSGYYNEQFFGPGTRLTVL.

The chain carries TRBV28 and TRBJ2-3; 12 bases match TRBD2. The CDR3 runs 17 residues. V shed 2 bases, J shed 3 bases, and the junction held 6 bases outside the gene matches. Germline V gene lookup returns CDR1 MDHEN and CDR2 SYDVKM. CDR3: CASSLGLAGRQTDTQYF. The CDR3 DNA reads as TGTGCCAGCAGTTTAGGACTAGCGGGAAGACAAACAGATACGCAGTATTTT.

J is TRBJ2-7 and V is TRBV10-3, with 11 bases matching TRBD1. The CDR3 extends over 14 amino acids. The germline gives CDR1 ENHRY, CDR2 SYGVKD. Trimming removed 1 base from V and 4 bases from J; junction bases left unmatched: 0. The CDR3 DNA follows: TGTGCCATCAGTGAGTGGGACAGGGGGTACGAGCAGTACTTC. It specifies CAISEWDRGYEQYF.

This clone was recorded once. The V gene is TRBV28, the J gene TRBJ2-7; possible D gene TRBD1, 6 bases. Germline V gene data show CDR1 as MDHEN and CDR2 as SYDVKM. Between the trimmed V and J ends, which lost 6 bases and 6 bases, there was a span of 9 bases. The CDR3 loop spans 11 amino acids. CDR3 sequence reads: CASRKQGEQYF. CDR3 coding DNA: TGTGCCAGCAGAAAACAGGGCGAGCAGTACTTC. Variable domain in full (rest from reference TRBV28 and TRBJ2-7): DVKVTQSSRYLVKRTGEKVFLECVQDMDHENMFWYRQDPGLGLRLIYFSYDVKMKEKGDIPEGYSVSREKKERFSLILESASTNQTSMYLCASRKQGEQYFGPGTRLTVT.

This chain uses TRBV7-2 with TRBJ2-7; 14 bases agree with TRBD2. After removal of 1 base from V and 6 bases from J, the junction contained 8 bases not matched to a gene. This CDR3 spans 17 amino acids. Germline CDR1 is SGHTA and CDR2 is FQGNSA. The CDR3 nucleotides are TGTGCCAGCAGCTTAGGGGGACTAGCGGGAGTGTTGGGCGAGCAGTACTTC. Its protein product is CASSLGGLAGVLGEQYF.

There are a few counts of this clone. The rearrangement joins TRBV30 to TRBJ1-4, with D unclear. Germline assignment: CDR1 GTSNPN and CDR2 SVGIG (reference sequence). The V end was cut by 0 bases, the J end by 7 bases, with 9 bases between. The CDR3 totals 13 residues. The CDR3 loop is CAWSVRWAEKLFF. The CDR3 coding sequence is TGTGCCTGGAGTGTACGCTGGGCTGAAAAACTGTTTTTT.

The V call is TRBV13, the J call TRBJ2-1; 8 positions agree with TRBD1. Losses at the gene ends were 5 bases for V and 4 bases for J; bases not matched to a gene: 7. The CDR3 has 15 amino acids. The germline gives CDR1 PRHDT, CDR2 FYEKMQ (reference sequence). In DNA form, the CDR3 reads TGTGCCAGCAGCAAACGACAGGGGCGATACAATGAGCAGTTCTTC. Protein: CASSKRQGRYNEQFF.

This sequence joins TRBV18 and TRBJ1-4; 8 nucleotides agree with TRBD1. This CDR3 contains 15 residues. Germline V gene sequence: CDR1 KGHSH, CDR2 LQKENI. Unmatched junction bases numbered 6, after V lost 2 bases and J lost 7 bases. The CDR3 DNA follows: TGTGCCAGCTCACCAGGGGACAGGAGGTTTGAAAAACTGTTTTTT. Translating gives CASSPGDRRFEKLFF.

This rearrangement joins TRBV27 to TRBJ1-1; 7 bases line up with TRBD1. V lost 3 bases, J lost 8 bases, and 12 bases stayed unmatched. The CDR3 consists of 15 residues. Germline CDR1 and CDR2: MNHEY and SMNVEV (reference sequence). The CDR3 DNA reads TGTGCCAGCAGTTTCCTTATGGGACAGACAACCGAAGCTTTCTTT. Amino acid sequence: CASSFLMGQTTEAFF.

The chain's CDR3 is CASSASGEQYF. DNA for the CDR3: TGTGCCAGCAGCGCATCGGGGGAGCAGTACTTC. This rearrangement joins TRBV7-6 to TRBJ2-7; weak D call: TRBD2 (5 bases). The CDR3 sequence is 11 residues long. Trimming removed 5 bases from V and 7 bases from J, with 9 bases in between. Germline values: CDR1 SGHVS, CDR2 FNYEAQ.

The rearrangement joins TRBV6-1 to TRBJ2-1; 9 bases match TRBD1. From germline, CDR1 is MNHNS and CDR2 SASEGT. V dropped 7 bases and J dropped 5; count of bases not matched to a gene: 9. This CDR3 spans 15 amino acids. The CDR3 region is CASTRGGTGHNEQFF. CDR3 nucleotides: TGTGCCAGCACAAGAGGTGGGACAGGGCACAATGAGCAGTTCTTC.

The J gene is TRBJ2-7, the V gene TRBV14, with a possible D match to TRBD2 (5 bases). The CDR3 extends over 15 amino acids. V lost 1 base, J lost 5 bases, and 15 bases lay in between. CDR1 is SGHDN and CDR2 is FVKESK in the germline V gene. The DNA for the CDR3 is TGTGCCAGCAGCCAAGTTCGGGGTCTTGAGGACGAGCAGTACTTC. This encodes CASSQVRGLEDEQYF.

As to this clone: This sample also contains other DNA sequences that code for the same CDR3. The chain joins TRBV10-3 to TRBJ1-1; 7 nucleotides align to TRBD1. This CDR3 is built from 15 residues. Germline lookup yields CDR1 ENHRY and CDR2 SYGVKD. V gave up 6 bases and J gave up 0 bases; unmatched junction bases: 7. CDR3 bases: TGTGCCATCAGCGGTGGGACAGCCATGAACACTGAAGCTTTCTTT. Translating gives CAISGGTAMNTEAFF.